One and the same sample provided the 5 T cell receptor beta chains below, sequenced in a study of blood T cell repertoires in COVID-19. The method was immunoSEQ multiplex PCR; TCRdb's version includes in-frame clones alone and lacks a portion of them. Found here are roughly 60,000 clones, approximately 85% of them singletons; the top ten hold roughly 13%. The material sequenced was peripheral blood. These receptors were collected from a human donor in a cohort sampled during active COVID-19.

This clone was counted a few times. This chain connects TRBV9 to TRBJ2-5; 7 positions match TRBD2. Germline V lookup: CDR1 SGDLS, CDR2 YYNGEE. The CDR3 has 15 amino acids. The trim removed 0 bases at V and 0 bases at J, leaving 2 bases unmatched. CDR3 sequence: CASSVERDHQETQYF. CDR3 nucleotides: TGTGCCAGCAGCGTAGAGCGGGACCACCAAGAGACCCAGTACTTC.

V usage is TRBV6-5 and J usage is TRBJ2-7; 7 bases map to TRBD2. V lost 8 bases, J lost 1 base, and 8 bases stayed unmatched. The CDR3 length is 14 residues. CDR1 is MNHEY and CDR2 is SVGAGI in the germline V gene. CDR3 in amino acids: CASGGELSSYEQYF. CDR3 sequence (DNA): TGTGCCAGCGGGGGGGAACTATCGTCCTACGAGCAGTACTTC.

CDR3 loop: CASSRGTGYEQYF. Written as DNA, the CDR3 is TGTGCCAGCAGCCGCGGGACAGGGTATGAGCAGTACTTC. The chain links TRBV3-1 (or the pseudogene TRBV3-2) to TRBJ2-7; 9 bases map to TRBD1. V dropped 4 bases and J dropped 7; count of bases not matched to a gene: 5. Germline loops: CDR1 LGHDT, CDR2 YNNKEL (reference sequence). The CDR3 loop spans 13 amino acids.

The rearrangement uses TRBV5-1 and TRBJ2-2, with TRBD2 matching over 8 bases. The J segment lost 5 bases and the V segment lost 4 bases, leaving 7 bases of the junction unmatched. CDR3 length: 15 amino acids. CDR1 and CDR2 from the germline V gene are SGHRS and YFSETQ. The CDR3 loop reads CASSPAAGGTGELFF. The DNA of the CDR3 is TGCGCCAGCAGCCCCGCTGCGGGGGGAACCGGGGAGCTGTTTTTT.

The chain has TRBV6-6 and TRBJ2-7; D is perhaps TRBD1 (5 bases). Between the trimmed V and J ends, which lost 6 bases and 2 bases, there was a span of 17 bases. Germline V gene sequence: CDR1 MNHNY, CDR2 SVGAGI (reference sequence). The CDR3 spans 15 residues. CDR3 residues: CASRSDRHSPYEQYF. In DNA form, the CDR3 reads TGTGCCAGCAGGAGCGACAGACATAGTCCCTACGAGCAGTACTTC.